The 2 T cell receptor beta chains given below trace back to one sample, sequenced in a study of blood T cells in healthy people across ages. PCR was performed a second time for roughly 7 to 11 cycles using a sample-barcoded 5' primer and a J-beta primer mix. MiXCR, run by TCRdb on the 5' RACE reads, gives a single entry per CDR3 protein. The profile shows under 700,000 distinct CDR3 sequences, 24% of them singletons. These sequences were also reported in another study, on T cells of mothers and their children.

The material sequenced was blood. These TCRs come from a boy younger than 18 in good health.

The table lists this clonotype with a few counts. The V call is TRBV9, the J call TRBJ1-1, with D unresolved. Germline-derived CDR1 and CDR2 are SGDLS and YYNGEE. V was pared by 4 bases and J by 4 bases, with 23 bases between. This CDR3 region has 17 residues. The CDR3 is CASSSSQLRVAPTEAFF. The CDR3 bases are TGTGCCAGCAGCTCTTCCCAACTTCGGGTAGCCCCCACTGAAGCTTTCTTT.

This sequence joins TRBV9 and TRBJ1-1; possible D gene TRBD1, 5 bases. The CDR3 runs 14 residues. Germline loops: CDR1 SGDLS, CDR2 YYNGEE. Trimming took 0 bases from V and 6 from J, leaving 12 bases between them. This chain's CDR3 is CASSVDGGVAEAFF. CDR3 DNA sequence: TGTGCCAGCAGCGTAGACGGGGGGGTCGCTGAAGCTTTCTTT.